Listed here is a single T cell receptor beta chain. The antigen is not known. These data belong to a study of response to subunit inactivated influenza vaccine. This CDR3 is 12 amino acids long. Germline CDR1 is KGHSH and CDR2 is LQKENI. Trimming left V 5 bases short and J 9 bases short, with 11 bases between. From the RT-PCR reads, TCRdb called clonotypes with MiXCR, one entry per CDR3 protein. The sample holds a few hundred thousand distinct CDR3 sequences, approximately 7.2% seen once. Study-level results: The authors put forward the suggestion that each seasonal influenza vaccination may bring in only a limited number of new T cells.

This sequence originates from a man aged 50 to 69 who received an inactivated influenza vaccine. The sample was PBMCs from blood, taken less than 30 months after vaccination. J is TRBJ2-1 and V is TRBV18; D may be TRBD2 (7 bases). CDR3 in amino acids: CASSGGGGEQFF. CDR3 coding DNA: TGTGCCAGCTCAGGCGGGGGCGGTGAGCAGTTCTTC.